Listed below are T cell receptor beta chains from one sample, sequenced in a study of long-term antiretroviral therapy in people with HIV. The assay was immunoSEQ multiplex PCR, and TCRdb's table has in-frame clones only and misses some. The data contain 30,000 or so clones, 85% to 90% of them singletons. Specimen: unsorted PBMCs, collected 0.5 years after starting antiretroviral therapy. The receptor set was obtained from a woman under 30 with HIV. Both conserved end residues are trimmed from each CDR3. Each record gives: clone size, J gene, V gene, D gene, CDR3 protein. D genes are given only for firm matches. Size is omitted from some rows. Given values are once, few, many or a class for expanded clones.

clone size: -
J gene: TRBJ1-5
V gene: TRBV2
D gene: -
CDR3 protein: ASSEGPGGSGAQPQH

clone size: -
J gene: TRBJ2-5
V gene: TRBV28
D gene: -
CDR3 protein: ASSFVGGAPY

clone size: few
J gene: TRBJ1-6
V gene: TRBV7-9
D gene: TRBD1
CDR3 protein: ASSPPTGEVHNSPLH

clone size: -
J gene: TRBJ2-7
V gene: TRBV6-5
D gene: -
CDR3 protein: ASSYSDSSYEQY

clone size: medium-sized
J gene: TRBJ1-2
V gene: TRBV6-5
D gene: -
CDR3 protein: ASSLGQAGGYT

clone size: -
J gene: TRBJ2-3
V gene: TRBV4-2
D gene: -
CDR3 protein: ASSHFWGEVTDTQY

clone size: -
J gene: TRBJ2-1
V gene: TRBV10-2
D gene: -
CDR3 protein: ASSEPRGASSYNEQF

clone size: -
J gene: TRBJ1-2
V gene: TRBV19
D gene: TRBD1
CDR3 protein: ASGQGYGYT

clone size: -
J gene: TRBJ2-7
V gene: TRBV6-5
D gene: TRBD2
CDR3 protein: ASSSDASGRAFEQY

clone size: -
J gene: TRBJ2-1
V gene: TRBV27
D gene: -
CDR3 protein: ASSLLDYNEQF

clone size: once
J gene: TRBJ2-1
V gene: TRBV4-3
D gene: -
CDR3 protein: ASSQGGVGGWEQF

clone size: few
J gene: TRBJ1-4
V gene: TRBV15
D gene: -
CDR3 protein: ATSRVAGGEEKLF

clone size: -
J gene: TRBJ2-2
V gene: TRBV19
D gene: TRBD2
CDR3 protein: ASTAVAGDWVGELF

clone size: -
J gene: TRBJ1-5
V gene: TRBV6-5
D gene: -
CDR3 protein: ASSWTNGAQPQH

clone size: -
J gene: TRBJ1-2
V gene: TRBV4-3
D gene: -
CDR3 protein: ASSQVYRVDGYT

clone size: -
J gene: TRBJ2-5
V gene: TRBV11-2
D gene: -
CDR3 protein: ASSPPAGSKETQY

clone size: -
J gene: TRBJ2-4
V gene: TRBV7-2
D gene: -
CDR3 protein: ASSTGTTLLNIQY

clone size: -
J gene: TRBJ1-1
V gene: TRBV4-2
D gene: -
CDR3 protein: AFKVSGLDTEAF

clone size: -
J gene: TRBJ2-5
V gene: TRBV9
D gene: -
CDR3 protein: ASSVGSGTQETQY

clone size: -
J gene: TRBJ1-2
V gene: TRBV27
D gene: -
CDR3 protein: ASSTAPLNYGYT

clone size: -
J gene: TRBJ2-2
V gene: TRBV7-3
D gene: TRBD2
CDR3 protein: ASSRLAGDTGELF

clone size: -
J gene: TRBJ2-1
V gene: TRBV9
D gene: -
CDR3 protein: ASSVVSGTSSYNEQF

clone size: few
J gene: TRBJ2-7
V gene: TRBV5-5
D gene: TRBD2
CDR3 protein: ASSFTGTSVSYEQY

clone size: -
J gene: TRBJ1-2
V gene: TRBV19
D gene: -
CDR3 protein: ASSMTGRIIFWGYT

clone size: -
J gene: TRBJ1-5
V gene: TRBV27
D gene: -
CDR3 protein: ASSLWGVDQPQH

clone size: -
J gene: TRBJ2-2
V gene: TRBV7-8
D gene: -
CDR3 protein: ASSPPRGFTGELF

clone size: -
J gene: TRBJ1-2
V gene: TRBV11-1
D gene: TRBD1
CDR3 protein: ARASLKDRGWGYT

clone size: -
J gene: TRBJ2-7
V gene: TRBV7-8
D gene: -
CDR3 protein: ASSFGSGSYEQY

clone size: -
J gene: TRBJ1-5
V gene: TRBV5-5
D gene: -
CDR3 protein: ASSFSGQTSNQPQH

clone size: -
J gene: TRBJ2-7
V gene: TRBV11-3
D gene: -
CDR3 protein: ASSFDFGQGIYEQY

clone size: few
J gene: TRBJ1-1
V gene: TRBV13
D gene: -
CDR3 protein: ASSERSGGGAF